This TCR beta chain was documented in a study of blood T cell repertoires in COVID-19. Study-level information: Acute-phase and convalescent COVID-19 samples originated in the United States, Italy and Spain.

The assay was immunoSEQ multiplex PCR, and TCRdb's table has in-frame clones only and misses some. The profile shows about 230,000 clones, around 83% of them singletons. The CDR3 runs to 14 residues. V lost 2 bases to trimming and J lost 2 bases, with 8 bases between them. The V gene's germline CDR1 is SGHRS and CDR2 YFSETQ. The rearrangement uses TRBV5-1 and TRBJ2-1, with D unclear. The TCR sequence derives from a man older than 75 with acute or convalescent COVID-19. The sequencing sample was made of peripheral blood. The CDR3 loop is CASSLGGAYNEQFF. The CDR3 coding sequence is TGCGCCAGCAGCTTAGGTGGAGCCTACAATGAGCAGTTCTTC. Full variable domain (outside the CDR3, taken from reference TRBV5-1 and TRBJ2-1): KAGVTQTPRYLIKTRGQQVTLSCSPISGHRSVSWYQQTPGQGLQFLFEYFSETQRNKGNFPGRFSGRQFSNSRSEMNVSTLELGDSALYLCASSLGGAYNEQFFGPGTRLTVL.